A selection of T cell receptor beta chains follows, all from one sample in a study of CD8 T cells in Susac syndrome. Each CDR3 protein gets one entry after TCRdb re-called the immunoSEQ multiplex PCR reads with MiXCR. The data contain approximately 190,000 distinct CDR3 sequences, around nine tenths of them singletons. Sequencing used CD4+ T cells from PBMCs. These TCRs come from a human donor with Susac syndrome. Each CDR3 is given with its conserved first and last residue. The D gene is left open where the match is weak. Only part of the rows carry a size: once, few, many, or a class if the clone is expanded.

J | size | V | D | DNA | CDR3
TRBJ2-1 | once | TRBV18 | - | TGTGCCAGCAGAGGCCCTAGCTCCTACAATGAGCAGTTCTTC | CASRGPSSYNEQFF
TRBJ1-2 | - | TRBV5-1 | TRBD1 | TGCGCCAGCAGCTTTGGACAGGGTTCGGGGTATGGCTACACCTTC | CASSFGQGSGYGYTF
TRBJ1-6 | - | TRBV6-5 | - | TGTGCCAGCAGTTCCCCCGGGTCACCCCTCCACTTT | CASSSPGSPLHF
TRBJ1-1 | - | TRBV27 | - | TGTGCCAGCAGTATCAGGGGAAGTGTCACTGAAGCTTTCTTT | CASSIRGSVTEAFF
TRBJ1-1 | - | TRBV20-1 | - | TGCAGTGCTGGACGCTCGGTTACTGAAGCTTTCTTT | CSAGRSVTEAFF
TRBJ2-7 | - | TRBV4-1 | - | TGCGCCAGCAGCCAAGATCCTGACACCGCCTACGAGCAGTACTTC | CASSQDPDTAYEQYF
TRBJ2-2 | - | TRBV18 | - | TGTGCCAGCTCACCCACCCAGGCCGGGGAGCTGTTTTTT | CASSPTQAGELFF
TRBJ2-3 | - | TRBV24-1 | - | TGTGCCACCAGTGACCCAGGACTCACAGATACGCAGTATTTT | CATSDPGLTDTQYF
TRBJ2-1 | - | TRBV20-1 | TRBD2 | TGCAGTGCTAGTAGCGGGAGGGCTAATGAGCAGTTCTTC | CSASSGRANEQFF
TRBJ2-1 | - | TRBV4-1 | TRBD2 | TGCGCCAGCAGCCAAGGTGGTTTTCGCGGGGGGGGTTACAATGAGCAGTTCTTC | CASSQGGFRGGGYNEQFF
TRBJ2-7 | - | TRBV28 | - | TGTGCCAGCAGTTTATTGTCGGGACAAGGCACGCGAGGGCAGTACTTC | CASSLLSGQGTRGQYF
TRBJ2-1 | - | TRBV24-1 | - | TGTGCCACCAGTGATCCCCTGCGGATGGACTACAATGAGCAGTTCTTC | CATSDPLRMDYNEQFF
TRBJ2-2 | - | TRBV10-3 | TRBD1 | TGTGCCACAAAGGTACAGGGGGCAACCGGGGAGCTGTTTTTT | CATKVQGATGELFF
TRBJ2-2 | - | TRBV9 | - | TGTGCCAGCAGCGTAGCCAGGAGAGCTTCCGGGGAGCTGTTTTTT | CASSVARRASGELFF
TRBJ2-5 | - | TRBV19 | - | TGTGCCAGTAGTGGCGGAAGGGGCTTTGGGGAGACCCAGTACTTC | CASSGGRGFGETQYF
TRBJ2-1 | once | TRBV29-1 | TRBD1 | TGCAGCGTGACGGGCCTGGGACAGGGGGCTCCCAATGAGCAGTTCTTC | CSVTGLGQGAPNEQFF